This T cell receptor (beta chain) is drawn from a study of shared clonotypes between healthy human individuals. Generated by immunoSEQ multiplex PCR, the TCRdb table keeps only in-frame clones and is missing some. The table records over a million clones, 97% to 99% of them present only once. Partitioning of CD4+ cells yielded a CD45RA+ naive subset and a CD45RA-negative memory subset. The CDR3 has 17 residues. The source material was naive CD4+ T cells sorted from blood. Indicated subset: CD45RA+ positively selected. This receptor was identified in a man between 25 and 39 years old in good health. The chain links TRBV21-1 to TRBJ2-1; the D segment call TRBD2 is taken from the table without a DNA check. TRBV21-1 is recorded as a pseudogene. This CDR3 reads CASSNWGLQSSYNEQFF. CDR3 coding DNA: TGTGCCAGCAGCAATTGGGGACTTCAGAGCTCCTACAATGAGCAGTTCTTC.